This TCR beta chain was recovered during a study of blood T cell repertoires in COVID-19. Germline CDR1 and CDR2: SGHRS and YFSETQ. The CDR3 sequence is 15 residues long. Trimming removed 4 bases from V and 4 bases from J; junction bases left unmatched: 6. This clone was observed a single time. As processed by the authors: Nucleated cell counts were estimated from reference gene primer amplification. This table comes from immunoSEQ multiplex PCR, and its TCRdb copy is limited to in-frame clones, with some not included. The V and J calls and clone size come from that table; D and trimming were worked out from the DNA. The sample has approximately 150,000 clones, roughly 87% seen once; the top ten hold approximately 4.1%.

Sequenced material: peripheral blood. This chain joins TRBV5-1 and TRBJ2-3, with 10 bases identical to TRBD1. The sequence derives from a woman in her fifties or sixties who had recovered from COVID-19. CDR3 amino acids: CASSATGGAADTQYF. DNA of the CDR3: TGCGCCAGCAGCGCGACAGGGGGCGCAGCAGATACGCAGTATTTT.